This T cell receptor (beta chain) was sequenced during a study of identical twins. Overall study findings and caveats: Zero-insertion analyses could be partly confounded by invariant MAIT and iNKT cells. The same donors were not followed; conclusions instead depended on cross-sectional statistical analysis.

Template switching added a universal primer site; cDNA carried unique molecular identifiers. One entry per CDR3 protein, called by TCRdb with MiXCR from the 5' RACE reads. The data show 690,000 or so distinct CDR3 sequences, over 5% seen once. This clonotype was counted a few times. As yet, its antigen is unknown. This receptor was taken from a man younger than 35 in good health. Source material: naive T cells sorted from blood.

DNA for the CDR3: TGTGCCAGCAGTTTCCGGGTGGACAAAAACATTCAGTACTTC. Protein sequence: CASSFRVDKNIQYF. The chain has TRBV28 and TRBJ2-4; no clear D. With 3 bases removed from V and 3 bases from J, the gap between germline ends came to 9 bases. Germline V gene sequence: CDR1 MDHEN, CDR2 SYDVKM. This CDR3 region has 14 residues. Full variable domain (remainder filled in from reference TRBV28 and TRBJ2-4): DVKVTQSSRYLVKRTGEKVFLECVQDMDHENMFWYRQDPGLGLRLIYFSYDVKMKEKGDIPEGYSVSREKKERFSLILESASTNQTSMYLCASSFRVDKNIQYFGAGTRLSVL.